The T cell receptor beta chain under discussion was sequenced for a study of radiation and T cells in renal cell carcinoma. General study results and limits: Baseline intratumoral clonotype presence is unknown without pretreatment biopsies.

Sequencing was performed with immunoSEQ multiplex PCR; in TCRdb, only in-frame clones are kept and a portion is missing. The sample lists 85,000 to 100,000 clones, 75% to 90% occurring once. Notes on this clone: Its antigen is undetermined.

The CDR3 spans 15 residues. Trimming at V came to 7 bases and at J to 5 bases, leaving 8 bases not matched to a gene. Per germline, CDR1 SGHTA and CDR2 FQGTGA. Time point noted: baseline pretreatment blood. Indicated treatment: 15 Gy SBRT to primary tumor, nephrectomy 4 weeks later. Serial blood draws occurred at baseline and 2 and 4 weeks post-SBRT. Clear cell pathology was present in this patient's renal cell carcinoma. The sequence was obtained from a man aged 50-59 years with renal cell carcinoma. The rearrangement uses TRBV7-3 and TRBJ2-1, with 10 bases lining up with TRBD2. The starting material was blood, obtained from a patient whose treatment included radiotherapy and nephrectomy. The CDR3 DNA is TGTGCCAGCAACAGAGCGGGGGGGCCCGACAATGAGCAGTTCTTC. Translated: CASNRAGGPDNEQFF.